This TCR beta chain was retrieved from a study of blood T cell repertoires in COVID-19. Study context: Sites across the United States, Italy and Spain contributed samples from acute and convalescent COVID-19.

Categorization into cohorts depended on clinical history that participants reported. Recovered status in Cohort 3 required two negative PCRs, clearance, or symptom resolution. Sequenced by immunoSEQ multiplex PCR; TCRdb stores in-frame clones only, minus some. This sample carries 150,000 to 200,000 clones, around four fifths of them seen once, and the ten largest clones take around a sixth. Trimming left V 9 bases short and J 4 bases short, with 18 bases between. In germline, CDR1 is KGHDR, CDR2 SFDVKD. The CDR3 covers 15 residues. The sequence came from a woman aged 45-59 years who had recovered from COVID-19. Material for sequencing was PBMCs or T cells enriched from blood (not recorded which). The chain couples TRBV24-1 to TRBJ1-5; D call uncertain. CDR3 sequence reads: CATAPGGEGNQPQHF. CDR3 coding DNA: TGTGCCACCGCTCCCGGCGGGGAGGGAAATCAGCCCCAGCATTTT.